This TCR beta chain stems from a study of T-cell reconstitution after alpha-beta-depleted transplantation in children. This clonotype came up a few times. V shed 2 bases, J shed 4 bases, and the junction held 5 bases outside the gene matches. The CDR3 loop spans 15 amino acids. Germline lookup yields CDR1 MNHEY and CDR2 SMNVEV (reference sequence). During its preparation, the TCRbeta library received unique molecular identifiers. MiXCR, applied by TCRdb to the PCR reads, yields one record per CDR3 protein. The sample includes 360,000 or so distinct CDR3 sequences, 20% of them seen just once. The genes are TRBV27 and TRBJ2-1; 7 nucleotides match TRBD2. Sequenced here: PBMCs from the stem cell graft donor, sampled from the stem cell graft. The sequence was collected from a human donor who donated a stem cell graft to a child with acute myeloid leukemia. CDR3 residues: CASSLDWEGYNEQFF. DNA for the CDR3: TGTGCCAGCAGTTTAGACTGGGAGGGTTACAATGAGCAGTTCTTC.